This T cell receptor beta chain was identified during a study of OX40 agonist ivuxolimab in advanced cancers. Study summary: The mean age was approximately 60 years, ranging from about 20 to 90, with 82.7% of participants male. Study-wide findings and caveats: Normalized T-cell clonal expansion was also low in a subset of nonresponders.

Germline loops: CDR1 SGDLS, CDR2 YYNGEE. Trimming left V 4 bases short and J 7 bases short, with 17 bases between. CDR3 length: 15 residues. TCRdb keeps only in-frame clones here, not all; method: immunoSEQ multiplex PCR. The sample lists around 35,000 clones; roughly 79% were seen once. People who had autoimmune disease history or systemic immunosuppression were excluded. On this clone: Its antigen is currently unknown.

This TCR derives from an adult with an advanced solid tumor such as melanoma, head and neck, liver or kidney cancer. Here the sequenced sample was CD4+ or CD8+ T cells sorted from blood, taken in a trial of the OX40 agonist ivuxolimab. The V and J genes are TRBV9 and TRBJ2-2; D perhaps matches TRBD1 (6 bases). CDR3 in amino acids: CASSQDRRLFGELFF. CDR3 DNA: TGTGCCAGCAGCCAAGACAGGAGGCTATTCGGGGAGCTGTTTTTT.